This TCR beta chain was recovered during a study of cytomegalovirus exposure and HLA in healthy donors. V dropped 7 bases and J dropped 5 bases, with 7 bases sitting between them. The germline V gene has CDR1 LNHDA and CDR2 SQIVND (reference sequence). This CDR3 has 11 amino acids. Study observations and caveats: When analyzed later, the rates of TCR association showed variation by HLA locus, with DRB1 the most and HLA-C the fewest. No immune exposure information besides CMV serostatus was available. For most TCR sequences rarity was the rule, although some public TCRs occurred in many donors. Reportedly, fewer N-insertions than the roughly 700-donor mean appeared in an Asian-associated ancestry cluster in a later analysis.

The study ran its PCR with 60 Vbeta and 13 Jbeta primers. Using immunoSEQ multiplex PCR, the repertoire was profiled, and TCRdb retains in-frame clones only, with some absent. The ten most abundant clones cover 0.9% to 1.4% of a sample with roughly 200,000 clones. About this clone itself: Its cognate antigen is unknown.

Sequencing was done on a sample of PBMCs. The sequence came from a girl aged 2 to 9 in good health and CMV-seropositive. The gene calls are TRBV19 and TRBJ2-3, with no clear D. Written as DNA, the CDR3 is TGTGCCAGTACCCTAGAAGATACGCAGTATTTT. Residues: CASTLEDTQYF.